The present T cell receptor (beta chain) was sequenced within a study of blood T cells in healthy people across ages. A J-beta primer mix and a sample-barcoded 5' primer were used in a second PCR of about 6 to 12 cycles. TCRdb itself ran the 5' RACE reads through MiXCR, one entry per CDR3 protein. The data show more than 800,000 distinct CDR3 sequences, 29% seen once. As to this clonotype: Antigen specificity is unknown.

Study-wide results and caveats: Observed TCR beta diversity showed a strong correlation with the percentage of naive T cells as measured by flow cytometry. Reliance upon unsorted PBMCs precluded definitive naive versus antigen-experienced comparison.

V was cut by 4 bases and J by 6 bases, with 12 bases left in between. The CDR3 totals 13 residues. The chain joins TRBV12-3 or TRBV12-4 to TRBJ1-2, with a tentative D call TRBD1 (6 bases). This TCR came from a woman of 80 years or more in good health. Sequencing input: blood. The CDR3 DNA is TGTGCCAGCAGTTCCAACAGGGATCATGGCTACACCTTC. Translating gives CASSSNRDHGYTF.